This T cell receptor beta chain was identified during a study of CD8 T cells in Susac syndrome. Reverse transcription of roughly 0.45 to 1 ug RNA was carried out with random hexamers. A multiplex approach, immunoSEQ multiplex PCR, amplified TCR beta CDR3 across 54 Vbeta and 13 Jbeta. TCRdb used MiXCR to reprocess the immunoSEQ multiplex PCR reads, holding one entry per CDR3 protein. The profile shows 95,000 or so distinct CDR3 sequences, about 93% of them singletons. This clonotype was counted once. TCR beta sequencing covered blood CD8+ and CD4+ T cells. The CD8+ and CD4+ T cells were isolated magnetically using a negative isolation approach, whereas the TEMRA cells were enriched by FACS. V was cut by 4 bases and J by 0 bases, with 7 bases left in between. This CDR3 has 13 residues. Per the germline V gene, CDR1 is SQVTM and CDR2 is ANQGSEA.

This sequence originates from a human donor in good health. Sample: CD8+ T cells from PBMCs. The rearrangement joins TRBV29-1 to TRBJ1-5; no firm D call. The CDR3, as DNA: TGCAGCGTTGTGGAGAATAGCAATCAGCCCCAGCATTTT. Translation gives CSVVENSNQPQHF.